This TCR beta chain was captured in a study of human T cells and chemical hapten exposure. Germline V gene lookup returns CDR1 SEHNR and CDR2 FQNEAQ (reference sequence). Trimming left V 5 bases short and J 5 bases short, with 15 bases between. CDR3 size: 14 residues. TCRdb reprocessed the RACE reads via MiXCR and lists one record per CDR3 protein. This repertoire shows approximately 370,000 distinct CDR3 sequences, around 5.5% found once; its top ten account for 7% to 10%. Indicated time point: pre-sensitization, week 0. Documented treatment: therapeutic diphenylcyclopropenone sensitization with weekly scalp DPC.

The sequence derives from a woman in her late teens or twenties with alopecia areata. Some clones in this sample may be carry-over from other donors' samples. This rearrangement joins TRBV7-9 to TRBJ1-2; possible D gene TRBD1, 5 bases. The specimen was whole blood, collected in connection with sensitization to the hapten diphenylcyclopropenone (DPC). In DNA, the CDR3 is TGTGCCAGCAGCCTGGGACTCCTAACGTATGGCTACACCTTC. Translation: CASSLGLLTYGYTF.